This paragraph reports one T cell receptor beta chain. Libraries were prepared by immunoSEQ multiplex PCR; TCRdb keeps only in-frame clonotypes and omits some of them. The repertoire holds approximately 33,000 clones, with 85% to 95% as singletons. This sample is drawn from a study of OX40 agonist ivuxolimab in advanced cancers. The CDR3 covers 14 residues. Trimming took off 5 bases at V and 4 bases at J, with 15 bases between the two ends. Germline V gene data show CDR1 as SEHNR and CDR2 as FQNEAQ (reference sequence). The chain has TRBV7-9 and TRBJ2-7; D remains unclear. Material: CD4+ or CD8+ T cells sorted from blood, obtained in a trial of the OX40 agonist ivuxolimab. This TCR was sampled from an adult with an advanced solid tumor such as melanoma, head and neck, liver or kidney cancer. The CDR3 region has the DNA TGTGCCAGCAGCGGCACGACTTCACGGTACGAGCAGTACTTC. Translating it yields CASSGTTSRYEQYF.